These 13 T cell receptor beta chains were sequenced from one sample in a study of blood T cell repertoires in COVID-19. Produced via immunoSEQ multiplex PCR; TCRdb's table is partial and in-frame only. The data contain about 140,000 clones, 86% of them singletons. The sequencing input was PBMCs or T cells enriched from blood (not recorded which). These receptor sequences come from a man aged 45-65 years who had recovered from COVID-19.

The chain recombines TRBV19 with TRBJ2-1; TRBD2 matches at 7 bases. Per germline, CDR1 LNHDA and CDR2 SQIVND (reference sequence). With V trimmed by 7 bases and J by 1 base, 7 bases remained unmatched. This CDR3 spans 15 amino acids. The CDR3: CASTQTGGSYNEQFF. The CDR3 DNA reads TGTGCCAGTACCCAGACGGGGGGTTCCTACAATGAGCAGTTCTTC.

The CDR3 sequence is CASLATGTLDGYTF. The CDR3 DNA follows: TGTGCCAGCTTGGCGACAGGAACCTTGGATGGCTACACCTTC. The chain employs TRBV28 and TRBJ1-2, with D perhaps TRBD1 (6 bases). The CDR3 is 14 residues long. Per the germline V gene, CDR1 is MDHEN and CDR2 is SYDVKM. V shed 8 bases and J shed 6 bases, with 19 bases lying between them.

CDR3 DNA: TGTGCCAGCAGTGAAGCGTCGACTAGCCTCTCCTACGAGCAGTACTTC. Protein: CASSEASTSLSYEQYF. The chain is built from TRBV6-1 and TRBJ2-7; 7 nucleotides match TRBD2. CDR1 MNHNS and CDR2 SASEGT come from the germline V gene. This CDR3 contains 16 residues. The V and J ends lost 0 bases and 0 bases, in that order; junction bases with no gene match: 5.

The J gene is TRBJ2-2, the V gene TRBV7-6; 7 bases match TRBD1. J gave up 5 bases and V 1 base, and 10 bases lay outside the gene matches. CDR3 length equals 17 residues. CDR1 and CDR2 from the germline V gene are SGHVS and FNYEAQ. The CDR3 sequence: CASSLDKRGRRTGELFF. In nucleotides, the CDR3 is TGTGCCAGCAGCTTAGACAAAAGGGGGCGAAGAACCGGGGAGCTGTTTTTT.

Only a few counts were recorded for this clone. The genes are TRBV6-2 or TRBV6-3 and TRBJ2-7; 13 nucleotides line up with TRBD2. Germline V gene lookup returns CDR1 MNHEY and CDR2 SVGEGT. The CDR3 contains 20 residues. The V gene end was trimmed by 0 bases and the J gene end by 3 bases; junction bases not matched to a gene: 14. The CDR3 DNA is TGTGCCAGCAGTTACTCTAGGACAGGGGGAGGACTAGCGGGAGTCTACGAGCAGTACTTC. Its protein is CASSYSRTGGGLAGVYEQYF.

V is TRBV7-3 and J is TRBJ2-3, with a possible D match to TRBD2 (6 bases). Trimming cost V 6 bases and J 8 bases, with 21 bases left between them. CDR3 size: 15 residues. CDR1 and CDR2 (germline): SGHTA, FQGTGA. CDR3 sequence reads: CASSSTGGVGSTQYF. The CDR3 bases are TGTGCCAGCAGTTCAACCGGCGGGGTGGGGAGTACGCAGTATTTT.

The CDR3 DNA follows: TGCGCCAGCAGTCAAGGAGGGAAAAGGTTTTATCTTAGTGGTACAGATACGCAGTATTTT. The encoded protein is CASSQGGKRFYLSGTDTQYF. The rearrangement joins TRBV23-1 to TRBJ2-3; possibly TRBD2 for D (6 bases). TRBV23-1 is an ORF; its function is uncertain. The CDR3 loop spans 20 amino acids. The ends were cut back, 2 bases at V and 3 bases at J, with 27 bases in the middle.

The CDR3 DNA sequence: TGTGCCAGCAGTACGGCCGGGACAGGTCTTCGGAAAAAACTGTTTTTT. Its protein product is CASSTAGTGLRKKLFF. The V call is TRBV6-2 or TRBV6-3, the J call TRBJ1-4, with TRBD1 identical over 8 bases. V gave up 5 bases and J gave up 9 bases; unmatched junction bases: 14. Germline V CDR1 and CDR2: MNHEY, SVGEGT. The length of the CDR3 is 16 residues.

Points on this clone: Other DNA sequences within the sample encode an identical CDR3. The chain combines TRBV28 with TRBJ2-1; 10 nucleotides align to TRBD2. With 7 bases clipped from V and 6 bases from J, the junction kept 12 bases outside the gene matches. The germline V gene has CDR1 MDHEN and CDR2 SYDVKM. CDR3 length: 16 residues. CDR3 nucleotides: TGTGCCAGCAAGGCCCCCGGGACTAGCGCGCTCAATGAGCAGTTCTTC. This gives the protein CASKAPGTSALNEQFF.

The chain has TRBV2 and TRBJ1-1; TRBD1 matches at 8 bases. The CDR3 runs to 14 residues. CDR1 SNHLY and CDR2 FYNNEI come from the germline V gene. V gave up 4 bases and J gave up 5 bases; unmatched junction bases: 6. DNA for the CDR3: TGTGCCAGCAGTGGAACAGGGGGTAGGACTGAAGCTTTCTTT. Translation gives CASSGTGGRTEAFF.

The chain uses TRBV12-5 and TRBJ2-7; 10 positions agree with TRBD2. The CDR3 is 19 amino acids. The germline V gene has CDR1 LGHNT and CDR2 FRNRAP. Trimming at V came to 3 bases and at J to 0 bases, leaving 14 bases not matched to a gene. The CDR3 reads CASGFPGLAKNPPSYEQYF. In nucleotides, the CDR3 is TGTGCTAGTGGTTTCCCGGGACTAGCGAAAAACCCGCCCTCCTACGAGCAGTACTTC.

This chain uses TRBV28 with TRBJ2-3, with 9 bases matching TRBD2. V lost 8 bases and J lost 5; bases outside the gene matches: 11. Germline loops: CDR1 MDHEN, CDR2 SYDVKM. This CDR3 region has 15 residues. Here the CDR3 reads CASQLAGFNGDTQYF. CDR3 coding DNA: TGTGCCAGCCAGCTAGCGGGATTTAATGGAGATACGCAGTATTTT.

V usage is TRBV30 and J usage is TRBJ1-3, with a tentative D call TRBD1 (5 bases). There are 13 residues in the CDR3. Germline V gene sequence: CDR1 GTSNPN, CDR2 SVGIG (reference sequence). Trimming cost V 1 base and J 2 bases, with 6 bases left between them. CDR3 sequence: CAWSGGAGNTIYF. In DNA form, the CDR3 reads TGTGCCTGGAGTGGGGGGGCTGGAAACACCATATATTTT. Full variable domain (rest looked up from reference TRBV30 and TRBJ1-3): SQTIHQWPATLVQPVGSPLSLECTVEGTSNPNLYWYRQAAGRGLQLLFYSVGIGQISSEVPQNLSASRPQDRQFILSSKKLLLSDSGFYLCAWSGGAGNTIYFGEGSWLTVV.